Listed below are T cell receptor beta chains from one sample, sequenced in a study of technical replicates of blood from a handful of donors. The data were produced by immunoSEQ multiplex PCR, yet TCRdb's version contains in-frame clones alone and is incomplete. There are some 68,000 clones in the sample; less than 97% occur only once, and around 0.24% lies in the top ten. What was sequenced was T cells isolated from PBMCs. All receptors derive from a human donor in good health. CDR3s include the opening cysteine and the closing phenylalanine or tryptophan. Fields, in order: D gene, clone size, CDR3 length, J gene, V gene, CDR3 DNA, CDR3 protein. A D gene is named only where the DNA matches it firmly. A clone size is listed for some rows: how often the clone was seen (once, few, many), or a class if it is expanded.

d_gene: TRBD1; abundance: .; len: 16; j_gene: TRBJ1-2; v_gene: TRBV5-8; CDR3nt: TGTGCCAGCAGCTTAGAGGGAAAGGCGGACAGGGAACCGGACCGCTTC; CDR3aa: CASSLEGKADREPDRF
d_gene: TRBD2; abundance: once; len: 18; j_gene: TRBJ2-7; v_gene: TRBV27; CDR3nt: TGTGCCAGCAGTCCCTGGGGACTAGCGGGAGGTTCGAACTACGAGCAGTACTTC; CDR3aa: CASSPWGLAGGSNYEQYF
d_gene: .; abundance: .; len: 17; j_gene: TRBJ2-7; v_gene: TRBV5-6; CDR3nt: TGTGCCAGCAGCTCAGGGTTAAGCACGCTAAGCTCCTACGAGCAGTACTTC; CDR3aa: CASSSGLSTLSSYEQYF
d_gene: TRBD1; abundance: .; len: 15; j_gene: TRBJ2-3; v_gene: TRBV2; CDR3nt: TGTGCCAGCAGTTTGGGACAGGGACGGGTAGATACGCAGTATTTT; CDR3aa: CASSLGQGRVDTQYF
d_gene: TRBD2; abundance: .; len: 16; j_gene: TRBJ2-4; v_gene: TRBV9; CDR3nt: TGTGCCAGCAGCGCCCGAAGCGGGGGGTTGGAAAACATTCAGTACTTC; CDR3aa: CASSARSGGLENIQYF
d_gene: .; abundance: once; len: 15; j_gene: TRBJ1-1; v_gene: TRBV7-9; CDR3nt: TGTGCCAGCCTGTCAAGGGGGGGTGAGAACACTGAAGCTTTCTTT; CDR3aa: CASLSRGGENTEAFF
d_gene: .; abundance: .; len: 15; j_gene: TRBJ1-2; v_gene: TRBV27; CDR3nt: TGTGCCAGCAGTCCCATACAGGGACGCTCTTATGGCTACACCTTC; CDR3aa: CASSPIQGRSYGYTF
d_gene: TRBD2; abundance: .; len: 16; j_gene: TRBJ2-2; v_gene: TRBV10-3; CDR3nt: TGTGCCATCAGTGAGATAGGACTAGAGCGCCCCGGGGAGCTGTTTTTT; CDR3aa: CAISEIGLERPGELFF
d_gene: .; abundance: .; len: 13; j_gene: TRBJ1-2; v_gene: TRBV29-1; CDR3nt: TGCAGCGTTGGACAGCACGAGCACTATGGCTACACCTTC; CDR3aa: CSVGQHEHYGYTF
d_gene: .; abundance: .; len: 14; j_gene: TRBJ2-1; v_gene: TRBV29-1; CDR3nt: TGCAGCGTGGGAGCAGGGGAAGGTAACAATGAGCAGTTCTTC; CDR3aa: CSVGAGEGNNEQFF
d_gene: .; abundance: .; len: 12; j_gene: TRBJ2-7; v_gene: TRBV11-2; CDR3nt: TGTGCCAGCAGCTCGAACTTAAACGAGCAGTACTTC; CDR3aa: CASSSNLNEQYF
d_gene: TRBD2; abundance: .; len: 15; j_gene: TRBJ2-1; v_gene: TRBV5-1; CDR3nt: TGCGCCAGCATTTTCGCTAGCGGGAGTAACAATGAGCAGTTCTTC; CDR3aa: CASIFASGSNNEQFF
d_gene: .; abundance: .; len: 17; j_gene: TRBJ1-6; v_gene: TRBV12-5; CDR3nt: TGTGCTAGTGCTACGGGGGGACTGAGCTCCTATAATTCACCCCTCCACTTT; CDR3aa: CASATGGLSSYNSPLHF
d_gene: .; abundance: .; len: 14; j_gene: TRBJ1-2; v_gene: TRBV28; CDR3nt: TGTGCCAGCAGACCGACAGCCCTAGGCTATGGCTACACCTTC; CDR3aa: CASRPTALGYGYTF
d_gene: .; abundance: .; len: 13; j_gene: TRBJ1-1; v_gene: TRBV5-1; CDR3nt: TGCGCCAGCAGCTCGGACAGATACACTGAAGCTTTCTTT; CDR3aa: CASSSDRYTEAFF
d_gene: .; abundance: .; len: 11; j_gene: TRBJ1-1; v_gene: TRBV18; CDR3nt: TGTGCCAGCTCACCTGGGACACAAGCTTTCTTT; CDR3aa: CASSPGTQAFF
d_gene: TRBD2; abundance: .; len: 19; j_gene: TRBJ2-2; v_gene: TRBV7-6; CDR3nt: TGTGCCAGCAGCGCCCCCGGGACTAGCGGGGGGGCCTTCACCGGGGAGCTGTTTTTT; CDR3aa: CASSAPGTSGGAFTGELFF
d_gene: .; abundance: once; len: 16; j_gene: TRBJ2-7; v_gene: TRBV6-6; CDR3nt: TGTGCCAGCAGTTACTCGCCCCCGGGTCCAACCTACGAGCAGTACTTC; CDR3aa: CASSYSPPGPTYEQYF
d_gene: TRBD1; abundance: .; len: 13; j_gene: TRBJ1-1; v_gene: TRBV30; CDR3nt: TGTGCCTGGAGTGTAACAGGGGGCACTGAAGCTTTCTTT; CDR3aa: CAWSVTGGTEAFF
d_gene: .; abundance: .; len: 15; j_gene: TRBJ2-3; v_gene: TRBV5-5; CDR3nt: TGTGCCAGCAGCGCAGGGTATGGGGGCACAGATACGCAGTATTTT; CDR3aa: CASSAGYGGTDTQYF
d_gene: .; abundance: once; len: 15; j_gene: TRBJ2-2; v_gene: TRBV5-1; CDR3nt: TGCGCCAGCAGCGTCGGGACTGCGGACACCGGGGAGCTGTTTTTT; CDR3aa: CASSVGTADTGELFF
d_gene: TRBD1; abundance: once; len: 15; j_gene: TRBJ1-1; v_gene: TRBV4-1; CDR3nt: TGCGCCAGCAGCCATATAGGACAGGGTGGTACTGAAGCTTTCTTT; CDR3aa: CASSHIGQGGTEAFF
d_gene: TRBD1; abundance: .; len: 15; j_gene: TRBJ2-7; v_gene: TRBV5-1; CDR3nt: TGCGCCAGCAGGAGCTCGACAGGGGATAACTACGAGCAGTACTTC; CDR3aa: CASRSSTGDNYEQYF
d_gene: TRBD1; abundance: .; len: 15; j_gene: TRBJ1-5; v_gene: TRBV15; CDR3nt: TGTGCCACCAGCAGAGGCCTAACAGGGGGCGAGCCCCAGCATTTT; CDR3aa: CATSRGLTGGEPQHF
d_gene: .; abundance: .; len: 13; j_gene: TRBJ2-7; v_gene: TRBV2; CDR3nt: TGTGCCAGCAGTGAACCCCTCTCCTACGAGCAGTACTTC; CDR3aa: CASSEPLSYEQYF
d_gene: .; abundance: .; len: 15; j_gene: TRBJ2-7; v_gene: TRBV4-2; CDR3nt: TGTGCCAGCAGCCAGACCCCTAATGGGCAGTACGAGCAGTACTTC; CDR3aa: CASSQTPNGQYEQYF
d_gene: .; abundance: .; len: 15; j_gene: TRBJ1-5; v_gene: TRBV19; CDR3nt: TGTGCCAGTAGTATAGGTACCCTCGGTAGTCAGCCCCAGCATTTT; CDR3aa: CASSIGTLGSQPQHF
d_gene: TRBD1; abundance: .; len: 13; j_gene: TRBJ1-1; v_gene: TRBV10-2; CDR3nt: TGCGCCAGTCGGGACAGGGGTTACACTGAAGCTTTCTTT; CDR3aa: CASRDRGYTEAFF
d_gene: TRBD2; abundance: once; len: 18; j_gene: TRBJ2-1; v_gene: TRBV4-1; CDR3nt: TGCGCCAGCAGCCAAGCTCACTCCGGACTAGCGGGAGTGAATGAGCAGTTCTTC; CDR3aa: CASSQAHSGLAGVNEQFF
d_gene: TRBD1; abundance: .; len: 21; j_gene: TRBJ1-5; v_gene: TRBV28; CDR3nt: TGTGCCAGCAGTTTAAGATCGGGTATCGGGACAGGGGATTATAGCAATCAGCCCCAGCATTTT; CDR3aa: CASSLRSGIGTGDYSNQPQHF
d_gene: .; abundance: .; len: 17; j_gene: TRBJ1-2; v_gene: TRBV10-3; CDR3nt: TGTGCCATCAGTGAGCCCTTGACCTGGGCATCTCACTATGGCTACACCTTC; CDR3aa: CAISEPLTWASHYGYTF
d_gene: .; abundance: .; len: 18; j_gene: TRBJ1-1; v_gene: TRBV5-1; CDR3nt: TGCGCCAGCAGCTTAAATGTTCGCGGGGGCACCAGGAACACTGAAGCTTTCTTT; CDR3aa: CASSLNVRGGTRNTEAFF
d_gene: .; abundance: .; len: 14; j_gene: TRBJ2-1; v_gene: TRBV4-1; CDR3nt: TGCGCCAGCAGCCAAGTACGTCAGGCGAGTGAGCAGTTCTTC; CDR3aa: CASSQVRQASEQFF
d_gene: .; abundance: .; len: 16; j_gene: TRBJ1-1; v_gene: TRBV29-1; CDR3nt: TGCAGCGTTGAAAGGTTGTGGACTGCAGGAGGGACTGAAGCTTTCTTT; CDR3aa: CSVERLWTAGGTEAFF
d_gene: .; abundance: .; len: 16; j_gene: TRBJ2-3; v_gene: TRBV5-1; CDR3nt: TGCGCCAGCAGCTTGGTGCCAGGCTCCGGCACAGATACGCAGTATTTT; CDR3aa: CASSLVPGSGTDTQYF
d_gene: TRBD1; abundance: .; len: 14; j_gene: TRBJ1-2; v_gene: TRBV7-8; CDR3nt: TGTGCCAGCAGCTTACCGGGACAGAGCTATGGCTACACCTTC; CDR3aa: CASSLPGQSYGYTF
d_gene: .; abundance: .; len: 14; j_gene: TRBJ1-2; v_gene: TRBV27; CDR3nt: TGTGCCAGCAGTTTCACCGTAGGCGGCTATGGCTACACCTTC; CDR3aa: CASSFTVGGYGYTF
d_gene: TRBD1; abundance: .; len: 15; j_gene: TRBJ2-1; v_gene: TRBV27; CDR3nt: TGTGCCAGCAGCCCCGGGACAGGGGGCCACAATGAGCAGTTCTTC; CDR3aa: CASSPGTGGHNEQFF
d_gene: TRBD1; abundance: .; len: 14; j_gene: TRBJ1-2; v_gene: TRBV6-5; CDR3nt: TGTGCCAGCAGAAGGGGGCAGGCTCCTTATGGCTACACCTTC; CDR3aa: CASRRGQAPYGYTF
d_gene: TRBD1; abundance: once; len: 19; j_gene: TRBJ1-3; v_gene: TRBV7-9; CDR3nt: TGTGCCAGCAGCCATCCTTACCCCGGGACAGGGCGGTCCGGAAACACCATATATTTT; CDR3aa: CASSHPYPGTGRSGNTIYF
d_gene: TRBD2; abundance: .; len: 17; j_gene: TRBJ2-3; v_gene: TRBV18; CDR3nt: TGTGCCAGCTCACCAGGCGAACTGGCGGGAGGCACAGATACGCAGTATTTT; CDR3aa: CASSPGELAGGTDTQYF
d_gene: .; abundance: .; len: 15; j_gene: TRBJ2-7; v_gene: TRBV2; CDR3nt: TGTGCCAGCAGGGTACCGGGAGCTTCTAACTACGAGCAGTACTTC; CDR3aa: CASRVPGASNYEQYF
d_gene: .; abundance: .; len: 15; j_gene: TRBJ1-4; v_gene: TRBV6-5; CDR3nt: TGTGCCAGCAGTTACTCGCTCGGAACGGGGGAAAAACTGTTTTTT; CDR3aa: CASSYSLGTGEKLFF
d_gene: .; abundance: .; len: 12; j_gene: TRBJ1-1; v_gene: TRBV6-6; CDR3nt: TGTGCCAGCAGCGGGACTGAGGCTGAAGCTTTCTTT; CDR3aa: CASSGTEAEAFF
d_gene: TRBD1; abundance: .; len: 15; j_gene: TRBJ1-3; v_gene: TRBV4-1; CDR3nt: TGCGCCAGCAGCCAGCACCGGGACAGCTTAAACACCATATATTTT; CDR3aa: CASSQHRDSLNTIYF
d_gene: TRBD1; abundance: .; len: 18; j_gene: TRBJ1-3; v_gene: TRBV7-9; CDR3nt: TGTGCCAGCAGCTTATTTCGGGGCGCCAGGGGGCGTTCGGACACCATATATTTT; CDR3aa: CASSLFRGARGRSDTIYF
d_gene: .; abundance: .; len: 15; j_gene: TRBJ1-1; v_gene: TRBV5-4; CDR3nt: TGTGCCAGCAGCTTGGCCGGGGGGGGTCGAACTGAAGCTTTCTTT; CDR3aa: CASSLAGGGRTEAFF
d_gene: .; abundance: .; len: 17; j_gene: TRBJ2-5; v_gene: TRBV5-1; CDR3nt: TGCGCCAGCAGCGCCTCTGGGGCAGGGATGTACCAAGAGACCCAGTACTTC; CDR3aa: CASSASGAGMYQETQYF